This TCR beta chain is from a study of T cell responses to AZD1222 COVID-19 vaccine. Study-wide results and caveats: It should be noted that donors were predominantly white British and more often female, and clonal diversity was possibly underestimated.

The sample holds one count of this clone. The antigen is not known. CDR1 SGHTA and CDR2 FQGNSA come from the germline V gene. V shed 1 base, J shed 2 bases, and the junction held 4 bases outside the gene matches. The CDR3 totals 15 residues. Profiling relied on immunoSEQ multiplex PCR, and the TCRdb table lists in-frame clones only, not all of them. This table holds about 78,000 clones, roughly 80% found once. Sequenced here: peripheral blood, sampled on day 0 of AZD1222 vaccination. The chain joins TRBV7-2 to TRBJ2-7, with 8 bases lining up with TRBD2. The sequence came from an adult in good health. The CDR3 here is CASSLDNSGAYEQYF. In nucleotides, the CDR3 is TGTGCCAGCAGCTTAGACAATAGCGGGGCCTACGAGCAGTACTTC. Variable domain in full (rest from reference TRBV7-2 and TRBJ2-7): GAGVSQSPSNKVTEKGKDVELRCDPISGHTALYWYRQSLGQGLEFLIYFQGNSAPDKSGLPSDRFSAERTGGSVSTLTIQRTQQEDSAVYLCASSLDNSGAYEQYFGPGTRLTVT.